The 26 T cell receptor beta chains listed next were all sequenced from one sample in a study of CD4 T cells in relation to SARS-CoV-2 and coronaviruses (dated by TCRdb to 2020 to 2023). These receptors lack a known antigen. The library was prepared using the immunoSEQ multiplex PCR assay. TCRdb stores this immuneACCESS table with in-frame sequences only. Part of the clones is absent; in the studies checked, under half of the shortfall reflects unresolved V genes, and no reason is known for the rest. The sample table contains some 37,000 clones; only one count was recorded for around four fifths of them. The top ten clonotypes cover 2.8% of the sample. Sequencing was done on a sample of memory CD4+ T cells from PBMCs, cultured in vitro. Interpreted using the paper, the cell subset or site label stands for: memory (non-naive) CD4+ T cells. Source of these receptors: an adult with COVID-19.

This chain joins TRBV18 and TRBJ2-5; D gene ambiguous. Trimming stripped 6 bases from V and 4 bases from J, with 6 bases between. CDR1 and CDR2 (germline): KGHSH, LQKENI. The CDR3 length is 11 residues. The CDR3 spells CASSTRETQYF. The CDR3 DNA sequence: TGTGCCAGCTCGACCCGAGAGACCCAGTACTTC.

This clone was detected only a few times. Here the CDR3 DNA reads TGTGCCAGCGGACTAGCGGGAGTATCTGAGCAGTTCTTC. Its translation is CASGLAGVSEQFF. J is TRBJ2-1 and V is TRBV27; 13 positions match TRBD2. This CDR3 region has 13 residues. Per the germline V gene, CDR1 is MNHEY and CDR2 is SMNVEV (reference sequence). V gave up 8 bases and J gave up 9 bases; unmatched junction bases: 4.

The chain couples TRBV5-1 to TRBJ2-3; weak D call: TRBD2 (5 bases). Germline assignment: CDR1 SGHRS and CDR2 YFSETQ. This CDR3 comprises 16 residues. Trimming removed 2 bases from V and 3 bases from J, with 16 bases in between. CDR3 in DNA: TGCGCCAGCAGCTTTTCTAGCCGGGGTATAACAGATACGCAGTATTTT. This codes for CASSFSSRGITDTQYF.

The table lists this clone with a few counts. The chain links TRBV6-6 to TRBJ1-6; 7 bases match TRBD1. This CDR3 is built from 15 residues. Per germline, CDR1 MNHNY and CDR2 SVGAGI (reference sequence). V lost 2 bases, J lost 10 bases, and 8 bases stayed unmatched. In DNA form, the CDR3 reads TGTGCCAGCAGTTACGGTTACAGGGGCATCTCACCCCTCCACTTT. Amino acids: CASSYGYRGISPLHF.

This sequence joins TRBV19 and TRBJ1-2; D possibly corresponds to TRBD1 (5 bases). CDR1 is LNHDA, CDR2 SQIVND, per germline (reference sequence). This CDR3 spans 17 amino acids. Trimming removed 1 base at V and 8 bases at J, with 23 bases between. CDR3 coding DNA: TGTGCCAGTAGTATAGTCCATCAGGGAGGGCCGACGGTCGGCTACACCTTC. Protein sequence: CASSIVHQGGPTVGYTF.

This clone was found a few times. CDR3 sequence reads: CASSLDLGNGYTF. As DNA, the CDR3 is TGTGCCAGCAGTTTGGATCTCGGTAATGGCTACACCTTC. The chain has TRBV12-3 or TRBV12-4 and TRBJ1-2; no firm D call. This CDR3 has 13 amino acids. Deletions cut 3 bases from V and 6 bases from J, with 11 bases between.

V is TRBV3-1 (or the pseudogene TRBV3-2) and J is TRBJ2-7; D tentatively reads TRBD1 or TRBD2 (5 bases each). V lost 3 bases to trimming and J lost 2 bases, with 5 bases between them. Germline CDR1 reads LGHDT; CDR2 reads YNNKEL (reference sequence). This CDR3 spans 12 amino acids. Written as DNA, the CDR3 is TGTGCCAGCAGCCAGGGACCCTACGAGCAGTACTTC. Its translation: CASSQGPYEQYF.

This clone has a handful of counts. This sequence joins TRBV3-1 (or the pseudogene TRBV3-2) and TRBJ1-6; D is unclear. There are 14 residues in the CDR3. CDR1 is LGHDT, CDR2 YNNKEL, per germline (reference sequence). Between the trimmed V and J ends, which lost 2 bases and 7 bases, there was a span of 9 bases. The CDR3, as DNA: TGTGCCAGCAGCCAACGGAGCCAGAATTCACCCCTCCACTTT. Translated, it gives CASSQRSQNSPLHF.

The gene calls are TRBV21-1 and TRBJ2-3; TRBD2 is the table's D call, not checked against the DNA. TRBV21-1 corresponds to a pseudogene. The CDR3 contains 16 residues. CDR3 region: CASSVAEGRTTDTQYF. The CDR3 DNA is TGTGCCAGCAGCGTTGCGGAGGGGAGGACCACAGATACGCAGTATTTT.

The V gene is TRBV7-9, the J gene TRBJ2-2; no clear D gene. Germline V CDR1 and CDR2: SEHNR, FQNEAQ (reference sequence). The CDR3 totals 13 residues. Trimming removed 1 base from V and 6 bases from J, with 6 bases in between. CDR3 nucleotides: TGTGCCAGCAGCTTAGTGGGGTCCGGGGAGCTGTTTTTT. The encoded protein is CASSLVGSGELFF.

The table lists this clone with a count of one. The chain uses TRBV5-4 and TRBJ1-2, with D perhaps matching TRBD1 (6 bases). Germline loops: CDR1 SGHNT, CDR2 YYREEE (reference sequence). Trimming pared 4 bases from V and 4 bases from J, leaving 14 bases between. The CDR3 totals 14 residues. The CDR3 here is CASSLIGQSYGYTF. CDR3 bases: TGTGCCAGCAGCCTCATAGGACAGAGCTATGGCTACACCTTC.

The V call is TRBV7-2, the J call TRBJ2-7; 7 bases align to TRBD2. The CDR3 runs 12 residues. V trimming: 5 bases; J trimming: 9 bases; junction bases outside the gene matches: 7. CDR1 and CDR2 (germline): SGHTA, FQGNSA. The chain's CDR3 is CASSPPSGTQYF. The CDR3 region has the DNA TGTGCCAGCAGCCCCCCTAGCGGCACGCAGTACTTC.

This sequence joins TRBV30 and TRBJ1-3; D is unresolved. Germline lookup yields CDR1 GTSNPN and CDR2 SVGIG (reference sequence). V gave up 3 bases and J gave up 4 bases, with 16 bases separating them. The CDR3 runs to 15 residues. In DNA form, the CDR3 reads TGTGCCTGGAGCGGAGCCTCCCTAGGAGGAAACACCATATATTTT. Translated: CAWSGASLGGNTIYF.

The rearrangement joins TRBV7-6 to TRBJ2-2, with D perhaps TRBD2 (5 bases). CDR3 length: 15 amino acids. Trimming removed 5 bases at V and 1 base at J, with 11 bases between. Germline assignment: CDR1 SGHVS and CDR2 FNYEAQ. CDR3 region: CASSPVRENTGELFF. CDR3 nucleotides: TGTGCCAGCAGCCCGGTTCGGGAGAACACCGGGGAGCTGTTTTTT.

The chain joins TRBV9 to TRBJ2-2; D not certain. Trimming took 5 bases from V and 7 from J, leaving 12 bases between them. From germline, CDR1 is SGDLS and CDR2 YYNGEE. This CDR3 region has 13 residues. CDR3 residues: CASSPPSGGELFF. Here the CDR3 DNA reads TGTGCCAGCAGTCCCCCATCCGGCGGGGAGCTGTTTTTT.

The J gene is TRBJ2-5, the V gene TRBV27; 8 bases are a match to TRBD1. Unmatched junction bases numbered 3, after V lost 4 bases and J lost 2 bases. The CDR3 spans 14 residues. Germline V gives CDR1 MNHEY, CDR2 SMNVEV (reference sequence). The CDR3 DNA follows: TGTGCCAGCAGTTCATGGGACAGGCAAGAGACCCAGTACTTC. Its translation: CASSSWDRQETQYF.

The chain recombines TRBV6-5 with TRBJ1-2, with unresolved D. CDR1 is MNHEY, CDR2 SVGAGI, per germline. The CDR3 runs 12 residues. The V end lost 7 bases, the J end lost 1 base, and 7 bases lay between the germline ends. CDR3 residues: CASTEINYGYTF. The DNA of the CDR3 is TGTGCCAGCACGGAGATTAACTATGGCTACACCTTC.

The J gene is TRBJ2-3, the V gene TRBV9; D is ambiguous. Trimming shortened V by 0 bases and J by 5 bases, and 4 bases separated the two germline ends. Germline V gene sequence: CDR1 SGDLS, CDR2 YYNGEE. There are 12 residues in the CDR3. For the CDR3, the DNA is TGTGCCAGCAGCGTAGTTGAAGATACGCAGTATTTT. It is translated as CASSVVEDTQYF.

This clone has only one observation. The chain is built from TRBV7-2 and TRBJ1-3, with a tentative D call TRBD1 (6 bases). Germline V CDR1 and CDR2: SGHTA, FQGNSA. Trimming stripped 5 bases from V and 4 bases from J, with 15 bases between. The CDR3 runs to 15 residues. CDR3 sequence: CASSLGGDGGNTIYF. As DNA, the CDR3 is TGTGCCAGCAGCCTAGGGGGGGATGGAGGAAACACCATATATTTT.

V usage is TRBV3-1 (or the pseudogene TRBV3-2) and J usage is TRBJ1-2, with a possible D match to TRBD1 (5 bases). This CDR3 is 13 amino acids long. CDR1 and CDR2 from the germline V gene are LGHDT and YNNKEL (reference sequence). V shed 1 base and J shed 8 bases, with 11 bases lying between them. The CDR3 nucleotides read TGTGCCAGCAGCCAAGTAAGGGGCCACGGCTACACCTTC. This translates into CASSQVRGHGYTF.

The J gene is TRBJ2-7, the V gene TRBV6-5; unclear D gene. The germline gives CDR1 MNHEY, CDR2 SVGAGI. Trimming left V 0 bases short and J 0 bases short, with 6 bases between. The CDR3 is 14 residues long. The CDR3 DNA reads TGTGCCAGCAGTTACTCTGATAGCTCCTACGAGCAGTACTTC. Protein product: CASSYSDSSYEQYF.

V gene TRBV2 combines with J gene TRBJ1-2, with D possibly being TRBD1 (5 bases). Germline V CDR1 and CDR2: SNHLY, FYNNEI. Trimming pared 6 bases from V and 3 bases from J, leaving 17 bases between. The CDR3 runs to 15 residues. In DNA, the CDR3 is TGTGCCAGCAGCGAGGGACCCCTAAAGGACTATGGCTACACCTTC. Translated, it gives CASSEGPLKDYGYTF.

The chain couples TRBV9 to TRBJ2-1; the D call may be TRBD1 or TRBD2 (5 bases each). CDR3 length: 15 amino acids. Trimming pared 3 bases from V and 8 bases from J, leaving 18 bases between. The V gene's germline CDR1 is SGDLS and CDR2 YYNGEE. The CDR3 sequence: CASSAGDAQVHEQFF. DNA of the CDR3: TGTGCCAGCAGCGCCGGGGACGCGCAGGTCCATGAGCAGTTCTTC. Drawing the rest from reference TRBV9 and TRBJ2-1, the complete variable domain is DSGVTQTPKHLITATGQRVTLRCSPRSGDLSVYWYQQSLDQGLQFLIQYYNGEERAKGNILERFSAQQFPDLHSELNLSSLELGDSALYFCASSAGDAQVHEQFFGPGTRLTVL.

The chain has TRBV7-9 and TRBJ1-5, with 12 nucleotides matching TRBD1. The germline V gene encodes CDR1 SEHNR and CDR2 FQNEAQ (reference sequence). The CDR3 runs 15 residues. V shed 6 bases and J 5 bases; nucleotides not matched to a gene: 5. The CDR3 DNA sequence: TGTGCCAGCAGTATCGGGACAGGGGGCTATCAGCCCCAGCATTTT. It codes for CASSIGTGGYQPQHF.

The V gene is TRBV7-2, the J gene TRBJ2-3; a weak D match, TRBD2 (6 bases). The CDR3 is 15 amino acids. V gave up 3 bases and J gave up 5 bases, with 15 bases separating them. Germline V gene sequence: CDR1 SGHTA, CDR2 FQGNSA. CDR3 in amino acids: CASSFQPGALDTQYF. The CDR3 DNA reads as TGTGCCAGCAGCTTCCAACCGGGAGCCCTAGATACGCAGTATTTT. Using reference TRBV7-2 and TRBJ2-3 for the parts outside the CDR3, the full variable domain is GAGVSQSPSNKVTEKGKDVELRCDPISGHTALYWYRQSLGQGLEFLIYFQGNSAPDKSGLPSDRFSAERTGGSVSTLTIQRTQQEDSAVYLCASSFQPGALDTQYFGPGTRLTVL.

The chain recombines TRBV2 with TRBJ2-7; D ambiguous. The CDR3 has 13 amino acids. Trimming shortened V by 4 bases and J by 2 bases, and 9 bases separated the two germline ends. Germline values: CDR1 SNHLY, CDR2 FYNNEI. The chain's CDR3 is CASSAARTYEQYF. CDR3 in DNA: TGTGCCAGCAGTGCGGCCCGAACCTACGAGCAGTACTTC.